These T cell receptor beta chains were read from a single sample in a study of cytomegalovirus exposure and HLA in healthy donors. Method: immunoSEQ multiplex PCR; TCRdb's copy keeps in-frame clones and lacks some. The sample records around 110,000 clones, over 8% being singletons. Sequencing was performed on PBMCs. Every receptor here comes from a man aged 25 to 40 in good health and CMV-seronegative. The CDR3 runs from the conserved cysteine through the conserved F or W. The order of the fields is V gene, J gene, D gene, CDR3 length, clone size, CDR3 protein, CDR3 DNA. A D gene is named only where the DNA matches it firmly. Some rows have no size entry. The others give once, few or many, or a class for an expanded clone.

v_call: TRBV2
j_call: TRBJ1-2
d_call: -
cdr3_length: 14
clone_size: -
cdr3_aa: CASSEARRAYGYTF
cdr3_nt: TGTGCCAGCAGTGAAGCTCGCAGGGCCTATGGCTACACCTTC

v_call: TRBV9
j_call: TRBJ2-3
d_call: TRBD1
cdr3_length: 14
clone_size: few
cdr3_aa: CASSVDRGPDTQYF
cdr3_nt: TGTGCCAGCAGCGTCGACAGGGGACCAGATACGCAGTATTTT

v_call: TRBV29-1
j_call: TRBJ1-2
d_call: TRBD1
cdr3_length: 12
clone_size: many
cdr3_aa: CSVGTGGRGYTF
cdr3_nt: TGCAGCGTTGGTACAGGGGGCCGTGGCTACACCTTC

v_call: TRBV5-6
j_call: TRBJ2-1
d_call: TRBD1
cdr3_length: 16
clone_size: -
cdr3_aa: CASSGGQGADYNEQFF
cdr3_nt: TGTGCCAGCAGCGGGGGACAGGGGGCCGACTACAATGAGCAGTTCTTC

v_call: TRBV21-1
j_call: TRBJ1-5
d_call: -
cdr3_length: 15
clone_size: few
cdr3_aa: CASSVRILHNQPQHF
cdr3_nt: TGTGCCAGCAGCGTACGTATACTTCACAATCAGCCCCAGCATTTT

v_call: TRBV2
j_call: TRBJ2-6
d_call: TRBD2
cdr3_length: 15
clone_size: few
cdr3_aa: CARGLATSGANVLTF
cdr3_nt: TGTGCCAGAGGACTAGCGACCTCTGGGGCCAACGTCCTGACTTTC

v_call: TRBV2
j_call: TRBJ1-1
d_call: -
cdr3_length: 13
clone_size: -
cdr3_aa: CASNFSPNTEAFF
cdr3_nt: TGTGCCAGCAATTTCTCTCCGAACACTGAAGCTTTCTTT

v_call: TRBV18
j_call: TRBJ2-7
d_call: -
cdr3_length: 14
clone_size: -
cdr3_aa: CASSPSRVSYEQYF
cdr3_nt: TGTGCCAGCTCACCAAGTCGGGTCTCCTACGAGCAGTACTTC

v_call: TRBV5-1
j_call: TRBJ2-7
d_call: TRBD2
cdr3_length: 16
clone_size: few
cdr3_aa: CASSPMGLAVSYEQYF
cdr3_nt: TGCGCCAGCAGCCCGATGGGACTAGCGGTCTCCTACGAGCAGTACTTC

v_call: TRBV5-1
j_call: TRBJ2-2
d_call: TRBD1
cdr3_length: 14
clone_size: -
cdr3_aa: CASRQTGLTGELFF
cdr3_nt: TGCGCCAGCCGCCAGACAGGGTTGACCGGGGAGCTGTTTTTT

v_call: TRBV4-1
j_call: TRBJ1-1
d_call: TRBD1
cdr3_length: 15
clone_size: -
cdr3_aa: CASSPIQGAGTEAFF
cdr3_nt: TGCGCCAGCAGCCCCATACAGGGGGCCGGCACTGAAGCTTTCTTT

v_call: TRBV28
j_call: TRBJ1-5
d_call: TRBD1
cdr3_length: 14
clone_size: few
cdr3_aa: CATGQGWGNQPQHF
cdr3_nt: TGTGCCACAGGACAGGGGTGGGGCAATCAGCCCCAGCATTTT

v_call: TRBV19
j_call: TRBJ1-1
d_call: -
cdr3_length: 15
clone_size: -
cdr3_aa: CASSGIQGRNTEAFF
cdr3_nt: TGTGCCAGTAGTGGGATACAGGGTCGGAACACTGAAGCTTTCTTT

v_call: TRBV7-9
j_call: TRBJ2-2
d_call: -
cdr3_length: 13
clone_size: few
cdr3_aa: CASSWSGTGELFF
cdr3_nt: TGTGCCAGCAGCTGGTCGGGCACCGGGGAGCTGTTTTTT

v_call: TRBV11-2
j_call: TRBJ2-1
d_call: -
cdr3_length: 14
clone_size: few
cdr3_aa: CASSLEAHYNEQFF
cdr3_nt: TGTGCCAGCAGCTTAGAGGCACACTACAATGAGCAGTTCTTC

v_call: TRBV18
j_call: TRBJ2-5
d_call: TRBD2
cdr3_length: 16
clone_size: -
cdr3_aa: CASSPQLAGGSETQYF
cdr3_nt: TGTGCCAGCTCACCTCAACTAGCGGGGGGGTCTGAGACCCAGTACTTC

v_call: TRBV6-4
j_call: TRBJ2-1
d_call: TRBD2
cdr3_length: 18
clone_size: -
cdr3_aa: CASRKELAGRATYNEQFF
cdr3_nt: TGTGCCAGCAGGAAAGAACTAGCGGGGCGGGCCACCTACAATGAGCAGTTCTTC

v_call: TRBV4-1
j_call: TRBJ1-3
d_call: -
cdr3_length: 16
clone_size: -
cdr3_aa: CASSQDPGFSGNTIYF
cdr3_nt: TGCGCCAGCAGCCAAGATCCGGGGTTCTCTGGAAACACCATATATTTT

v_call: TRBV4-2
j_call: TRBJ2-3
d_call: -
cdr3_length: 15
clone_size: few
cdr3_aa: CASSQGWTSTDTQYF
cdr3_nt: TGTGCCAGCAGCCAAGGGTGGACTAGCACAGATACGCAGTATTTT

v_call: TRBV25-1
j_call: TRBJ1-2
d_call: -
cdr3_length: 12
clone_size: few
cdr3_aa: CASSDYRVGYTF
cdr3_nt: TGTGCCAGCAGTGACTACAGGGTAGGCTACACCTTC

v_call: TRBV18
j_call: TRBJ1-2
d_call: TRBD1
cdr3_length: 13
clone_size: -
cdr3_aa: CASLRGTDNGYTF
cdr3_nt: TGTGCCAGCCTTCGTGGGACAGATAATGGCTACACCTTC

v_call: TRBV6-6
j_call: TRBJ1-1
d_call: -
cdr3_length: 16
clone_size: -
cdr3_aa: CASSPATGLMNTEAFF
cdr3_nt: TGTGCCAGCAGCCCCGCGACAGGATTAATGAACACTGAAGCTTTCTTT

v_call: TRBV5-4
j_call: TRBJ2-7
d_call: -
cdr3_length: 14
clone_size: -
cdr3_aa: CASSLVAGYNEQYF
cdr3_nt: TGTGCCAGCAGCTTGGTTGCAGGCTATAACGAGCAGTACTTC

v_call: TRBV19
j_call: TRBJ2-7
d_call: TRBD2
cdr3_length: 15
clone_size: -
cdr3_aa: CASSPTPAGGGEQYF
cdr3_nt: TGTGCCAGTAGTCCCACCCCGGCGGGGGGTGGCGAGCAGTACTTC

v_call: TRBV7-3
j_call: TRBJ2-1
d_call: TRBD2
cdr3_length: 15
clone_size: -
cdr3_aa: CASSWGLAGVNEQFF
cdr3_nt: TGTGCCAGCAGCTGGGGACTAGCGGGAGTCAATGAGCAGTTCTTC

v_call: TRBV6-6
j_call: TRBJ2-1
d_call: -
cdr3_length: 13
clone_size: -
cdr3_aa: CASSYKSNNEQFF
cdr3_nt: TGTGCCAGCAGTTACAAGAGTAACAATGAGCAGTTCTTC

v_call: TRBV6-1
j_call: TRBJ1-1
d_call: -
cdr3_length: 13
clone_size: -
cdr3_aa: CASSPTAYTEAFF
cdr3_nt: TGTGCCAGCAGTCCTACAGCTTACACTGAAGCTTTCTTT

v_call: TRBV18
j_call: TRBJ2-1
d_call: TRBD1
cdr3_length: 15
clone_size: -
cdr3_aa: CASSPTTGQSNEQFF
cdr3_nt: TGTGCCAGCTCACCAACTACGGGACAGAGCAATGAGCAGTTCTTC

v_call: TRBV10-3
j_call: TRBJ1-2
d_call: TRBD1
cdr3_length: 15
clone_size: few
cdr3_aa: CAISETGVIRYGYTF
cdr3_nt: TGTGCCATCAGTGAGACAGGGGTCATAAGATATGGCTACACCTTC

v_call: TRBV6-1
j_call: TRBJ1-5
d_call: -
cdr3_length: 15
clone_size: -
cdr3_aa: CASSGTGTNNQPQHF
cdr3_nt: TGTGCCAGCAGTGGGACCGGGACTAACAATCAGCCCCAGCATTTT

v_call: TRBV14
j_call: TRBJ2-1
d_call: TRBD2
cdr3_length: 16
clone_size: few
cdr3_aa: CASSQWDYLSYNEQFF
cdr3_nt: TGTGCCAGCAGCCAATGGGACTACCTCAGCTACAATGAGCAGTTCTTC

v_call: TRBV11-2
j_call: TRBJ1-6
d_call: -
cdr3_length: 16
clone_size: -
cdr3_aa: CASSTTGRSYNSPLHF
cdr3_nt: TGTGCCAGCAGCACCACAGGGAGATCCTATAATTCACCCCTCCACTTT

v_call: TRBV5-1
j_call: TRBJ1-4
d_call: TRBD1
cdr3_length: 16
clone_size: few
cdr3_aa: CASSLGDSSTNEKLFF
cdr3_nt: TGCGCCAGCAGCTTGGGGGACAGTTCAACTAATGAAAAACTGTTTTTT

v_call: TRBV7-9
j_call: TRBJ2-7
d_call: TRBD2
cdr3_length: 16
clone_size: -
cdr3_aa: CASSLAPGTSPYEQYF
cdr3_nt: TGTGCCAGCAGCTTAGCCCCCGGGACTAGTCCCTACGAGCAGTACTTC

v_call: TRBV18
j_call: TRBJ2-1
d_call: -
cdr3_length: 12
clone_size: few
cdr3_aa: CASSSTGNEQFF
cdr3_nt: TGTGCCAGCTCCTCGACAGGCAATGAGCAGTTCTTC

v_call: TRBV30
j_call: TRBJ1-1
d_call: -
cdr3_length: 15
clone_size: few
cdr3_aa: CAWSVPLGREAEAFF
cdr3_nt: TGTGCCTGGAGTGTACCTTTGGGGCGCGAAGCTGAAGCTTTCTTT

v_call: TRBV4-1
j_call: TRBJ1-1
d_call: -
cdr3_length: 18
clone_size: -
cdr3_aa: CASSQLLVRGGENTEAFF
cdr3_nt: TGCGCCAGCAGCCAATTGTTGGTGCGGGGAGGTGAGAACACTGAAGCTTTCTTT

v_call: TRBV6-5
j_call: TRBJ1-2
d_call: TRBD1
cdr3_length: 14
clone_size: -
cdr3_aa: CASSPDRGNYGYTF
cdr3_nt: TGTGCCAGCAGCCCCGACAGGGGTAACTATGGCTACACCTTC

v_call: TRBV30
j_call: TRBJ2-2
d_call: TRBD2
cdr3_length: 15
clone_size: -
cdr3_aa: CAWKRTSGSAGELFF
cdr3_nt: TGTGCCTGGAAGAGGACTAGCGGGAGCGCCGGGGAGCTGTTTTTT

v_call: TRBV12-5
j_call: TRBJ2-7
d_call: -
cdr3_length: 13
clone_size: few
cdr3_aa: CASGWETGTEQYF
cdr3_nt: TGTGCTAGTGGTTGGGAAACAGGGACCGAGCAGTACTTC

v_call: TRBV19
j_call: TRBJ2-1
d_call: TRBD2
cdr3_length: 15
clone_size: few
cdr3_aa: CASKKLAGGIDEQFF
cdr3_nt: TGTGCCAGTAAGAAACTAGCGGGAGGTATAGATGAGCAGTTCTTC